This is a list of T cell receptor beta chains from one sample in a study of blood T cell repertoires in COVID-19. Assay used: immunoSEQ multiplex PCR; TCRdb lists only in-frame clones, some missing. The sample lists 80,000 to 95,000 clones, 85% occurring once. The sequencing input was peripheral blood. The receptors here all came from a man older than 75 with acute or convalescent COVID-19. Both conserved end residues are part of each CDR3. Fields, in order: V gene, J gene, clone size, D gene, CDR3 protein, CDR3 DNA. D genes are given only for firm matches. Clone sizes are given selectively: once, few, many, or a class where the clone is expanded.

TRBV10-3	TRBJ2-7	NA	NA	CAIKYDRSSYEQYF	TGTGCCATCAAGTATGACAGGAGCTCCTACGAGCAGTACTTC
TRBV5-1	TRBJ2-1	once	TRBD1	CASSFSGQGNEQFF	TGCGCCAGCAGCTTTTCGGGACAGGGCAATGAGCAGTTCTTC
TRBV24-1	TRBJ2-1	NA	NA	CATSAPGGGFYNEQFF	TGTGCCACCAGTGCCCCGGGGGGCGGGTTCTACAATGAGCAGTTCTTC
TRBV4-1	TRBJ2-3	NA	NA	CASSQRPPTDTQYF	TGCGCCAGCAGCCAGCGCCCCCCCACAGATACGCAGTATTTT
TRBV7-9	TRBJ1-5	few	TRBD1	CASSLGAGGVRNQPQHF	TGTGCCAGCAGCTTAGGGGCAGGGGGTGTTCGCAATCAGCCCCAGCATTTT
TRBV14	TRBJ1-1	few	NA	CASSQVSVGRFLRAFF	TGTGCCAGCAGCCAAGTCTCCGTTGGGAGGTTTTTAAGAGCTTTCTTT
TRBV30	TRBJ2-7	NA	TRBD1	CAWSLGQGYEQYF	TGTGCCTGGAGCCTTGGACAGGGCTACGAGCAGTACTTC
TRBV5-4	TRBJ1-1	NA	NA	CASSPGLNTEAFF	TGTGCCAGCAGTCCCGGTCTGAACACTGAAGCTTTCTTT
TRBV6-4	TRBJ2-3	NA	TRBD1	CASSGTGTSTDTQYF	TGTGCCAGCAGTGGGACAGGGACTAGCACAGATACGCAGTATTTT
TRBV5-4	TRBJ1-2	NA	NA	CASGVTDNYGYTF	TGTGCCAGCGGCGTAACAGATAACTATGGCTACACCTTC
TRBV28	TRBJ1-6	NA	NA	CASRITYNSPLHF	TGTGCCAGCAGAATAACCTATAATTCACCCCTCCACTTT
TRBV5-1	TRBJ2-7	NA	NA	CASSAGIPVEQYF	TGCGCCAGCAGCGCAGGGATTCCAGTTGAGCAGTACTTC